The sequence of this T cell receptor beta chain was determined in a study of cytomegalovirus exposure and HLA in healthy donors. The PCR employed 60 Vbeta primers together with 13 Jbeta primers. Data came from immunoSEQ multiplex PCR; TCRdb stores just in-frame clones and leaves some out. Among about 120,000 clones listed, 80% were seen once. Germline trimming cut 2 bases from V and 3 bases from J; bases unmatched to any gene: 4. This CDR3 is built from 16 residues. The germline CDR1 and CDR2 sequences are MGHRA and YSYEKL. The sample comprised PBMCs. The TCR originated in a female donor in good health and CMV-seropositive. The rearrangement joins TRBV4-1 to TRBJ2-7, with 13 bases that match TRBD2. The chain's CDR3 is CASSQTLAGGIYEQYF. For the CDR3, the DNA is TGCGCCAGCAGCCAAACACTAGCGGGGGGGATCTACGAGCAGTACTTC.